These T cell receptor beta chains were read from a single sample in a study of cytomegalovirus exposure and HLA in healthy donors. Method: immunoSEQ multiplex PCR; TCRdb's copy keeps in-frame clones and lacks some. The table lists roughly 130,000 clones, 70% to 80% of them singletons. The material sequenced was PBMCs. The receptors shown here come from a man aged 18-30 years in good health and CMV-seronegative. Each CDR3 is given without its conserved first and last residue.

j_call v_call cdr3_aa
TRBJ2-4 TRBV7-2 ASSFEGVNIQY
TRBJ2-1 TRBV10-3 APGAAGVYNEQF
TRBJ2-1 TRBV5-1 ASRIRDRVNEQF
TRBJ2-1 TRBV14 ASSQTSSGRLRRQGQF
TRBJ2-7 TRBV4-3 ASSLETSKAYEQY
TRBJ2-3 TRBV11-3 ASSLGVAGPRETSTDTQY
TRBJ1-5 TRBV5-1 ASSLDRGSQPQH
TRBJ2-1 TRBV7-9 ASSLSRSSYNEQF
TRBJ2-4 TRBV5-1 ASSLQTGSMDIQY
TRBJ2-3 TRBV9 ASSGREATDTQY
TRBJ2-5 TRBV5-4 ASSLVGAVETQY
TRBJ1-2 TRBV7-6 ASSLTGGGGYT
TRBJ1-1 TRBV5-4 ASSLRGFDTEAF
TRBJ2-7 TRBV7-2 ASSLDGVAGGYEQY
TRBJ2-1 TRBV13 ASSLVREQF
TRBJ2-7 TRBV6-5 ASSYSTSGRAYEQY
TRBJ1-2 TRBV7-7 ASSFQKDRNYGYT
TRBJ2-1 TRBV9 ASSVESLTSGRVWSRFYNEQF